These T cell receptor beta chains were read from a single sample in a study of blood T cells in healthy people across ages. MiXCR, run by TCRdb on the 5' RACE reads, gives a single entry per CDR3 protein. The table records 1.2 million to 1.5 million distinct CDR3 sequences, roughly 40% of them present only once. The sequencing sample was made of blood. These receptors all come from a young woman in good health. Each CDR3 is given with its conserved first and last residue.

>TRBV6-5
CASSAFGTGNNEQFF
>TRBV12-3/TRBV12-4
CASSPDIPQYF
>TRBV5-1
CASSQGLAGVTDTQYF
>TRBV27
CATRTGGGELFF
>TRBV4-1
CASSQRIGASYNEQFF
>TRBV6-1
CASIPRLTSGTPYEQYF
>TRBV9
CASSVAGRGSYEQYF
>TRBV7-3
CASSLIGLDNNEQYF
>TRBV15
CATSSRLAGHNEQFF
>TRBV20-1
CSAPAPGDGVFTDTQYF
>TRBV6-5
CASSSGGRDKDVGAFF
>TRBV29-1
CSAEGGVGYGYTF
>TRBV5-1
CASSLDTRLANTGELFF
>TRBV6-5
CASSAPGASEAFF
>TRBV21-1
CAISASRVNEQYF
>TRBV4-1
CASSQLLKGLAGQETQYF
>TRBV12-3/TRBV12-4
CASSLAGGTPEQYF
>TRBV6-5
CASTTRAGSGPDTQYF
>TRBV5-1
CASSLGGGAAEAFF
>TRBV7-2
CASIPRDRVEQYF
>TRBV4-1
CASSLNVLQGDEQYF
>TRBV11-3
CASSPRQGGYNEQFF
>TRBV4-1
CASSHMLTRQDYNEKLFF